Sequencing of this T cell receptor (beta chain) was carried out in a study of blood T cell repertoires in COVID-19. CDR3 length: 15 amino acids. CDR1 SGHDT and CDR2 YYEEEE come from the germline V gene. The V and J ends lost 0 bases and 4 bases respectively, with 11 bases between them. This clone was seen a single time. Per the study methods: Using reference gene primer amplification, nucleated cell counts were estimated. Assay: immunoSEQ multiplex PCR; the TCRdb copy retains only in-frame clones and omits some. V and J calls and clone size are as listed in that table; D and trimming were resolved from the DNA. The sample lists approximately 50,000 clones, more than 75% occurring once.

The chain combines TRBV5-6 with TRBJ1-5, with D perhaps matching TRBD1 (6 bases). The sequence derives from a human donor in a cohort sampled during active COVID-19. The sequencing sample was made of peripheral blood. Written as DNA, the CDR3 is TGTGCCAGCAGCTTGGGGACAGCTCGAAATCAGCCCCAGCATTTT. Translated: CASSLGTARNQPQHF.